This T cell receptor beta chain derives from a study of identical twins. Turning to this clonotype: Its antigen is undetermined.

Overall study findings and caveats: Donors were not followed over many years; analysis was cross-sectional.

This CDR3 spans 15 amino acids. The V and J ends lost 1 base and 10 bases respectively, with 14 bases between them. Template switching added a universal primer binding site, and final cDNA carried unique molecular identifiers. Each CDR3 protein is one row after TCRdb ran MiXCR on the 5' RACE reads. The table lists 1,800,000 or so distinct CDR3 sequences, under 35% of them singletons. Material for sequencing was cord blood. This sequence originates from a newborn girl in good health. The chain combines TRBV12-3 or TRBV12-4 with TRBJ1-6, with D unresolved. CDR3 nucleotide sequence: TGTGCCAGCAGTTTAGGGTTGGCCCTAACCTCACCCCTCCACTTT. Encoded protein: CASSLGLALTSPLHF.